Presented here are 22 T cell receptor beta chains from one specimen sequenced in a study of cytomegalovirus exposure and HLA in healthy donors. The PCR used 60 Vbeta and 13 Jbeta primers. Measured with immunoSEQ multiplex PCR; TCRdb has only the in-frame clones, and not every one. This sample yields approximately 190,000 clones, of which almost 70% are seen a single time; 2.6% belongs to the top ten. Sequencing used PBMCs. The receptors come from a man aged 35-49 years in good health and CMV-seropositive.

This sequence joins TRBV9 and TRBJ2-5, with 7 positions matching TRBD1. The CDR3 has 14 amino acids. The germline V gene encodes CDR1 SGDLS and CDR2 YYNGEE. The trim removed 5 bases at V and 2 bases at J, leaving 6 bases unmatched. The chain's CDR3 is CASRGDSEQETQYF. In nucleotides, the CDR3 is TGTGCCAGCAGAGGGGACAGTGAACAAGAGACCCAGTACTTC.

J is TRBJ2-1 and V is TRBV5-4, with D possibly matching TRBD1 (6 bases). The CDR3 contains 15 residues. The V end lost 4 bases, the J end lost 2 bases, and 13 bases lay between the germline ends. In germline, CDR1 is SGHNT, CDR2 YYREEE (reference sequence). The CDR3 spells CASSPTRGAYNEQFF. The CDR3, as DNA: TGTGCCAGCAGCCCGACCAGGGGCGCCTACAATGAGCAGTTCTTC.

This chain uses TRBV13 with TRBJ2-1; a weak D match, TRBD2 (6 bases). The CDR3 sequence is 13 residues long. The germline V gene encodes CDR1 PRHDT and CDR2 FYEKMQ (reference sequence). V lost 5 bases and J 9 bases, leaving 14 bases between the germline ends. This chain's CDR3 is CASSQEGLLEQFF. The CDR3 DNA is TGTGCCAGCAGCCAGGAGGGACTGCTTGAGCAGTTCTTC.

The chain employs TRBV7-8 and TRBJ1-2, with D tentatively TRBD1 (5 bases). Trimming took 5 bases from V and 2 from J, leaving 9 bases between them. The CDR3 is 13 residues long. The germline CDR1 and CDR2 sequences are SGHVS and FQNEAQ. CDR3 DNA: TGTGCCAGCAGCCTTCGACAGAACTATGGCTACACCTTC. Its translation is CASSLRQNYGYTF.

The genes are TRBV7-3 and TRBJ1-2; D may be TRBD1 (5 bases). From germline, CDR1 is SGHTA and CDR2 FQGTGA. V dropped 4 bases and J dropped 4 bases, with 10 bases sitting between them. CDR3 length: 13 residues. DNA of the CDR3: TGTGCCAGCAGCTCAGGGAATGGCTATGGCTACACCTTC. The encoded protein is CASSSGNGYGYTF.

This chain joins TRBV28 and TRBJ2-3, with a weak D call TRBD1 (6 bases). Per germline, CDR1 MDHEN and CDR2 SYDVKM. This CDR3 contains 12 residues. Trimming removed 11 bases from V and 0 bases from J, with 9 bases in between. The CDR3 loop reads CAGGGSTDTQYF. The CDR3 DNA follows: TGTGCCGGGGGCGGGAGCACAGATACGCAGTATTTT.

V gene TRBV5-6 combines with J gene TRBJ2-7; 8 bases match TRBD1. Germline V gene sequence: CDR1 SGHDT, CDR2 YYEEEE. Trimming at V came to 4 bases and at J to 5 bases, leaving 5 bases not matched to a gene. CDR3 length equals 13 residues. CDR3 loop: CASSIDRGHEQYF. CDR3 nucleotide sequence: TGTGCCAGCAGCATCGACAGGGGCCACGAGCAGTACTTC.

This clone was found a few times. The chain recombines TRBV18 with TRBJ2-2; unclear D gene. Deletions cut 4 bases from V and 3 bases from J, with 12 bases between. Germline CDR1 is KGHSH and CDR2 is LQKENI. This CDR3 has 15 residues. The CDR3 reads CASSLARQDTGELFF. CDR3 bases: TGTGCCAGCTCACTGGCAAGGCAGGACACCGGGGAGCTGTTTTTT. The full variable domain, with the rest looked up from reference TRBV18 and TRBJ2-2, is NAGVMQNPRHLVRRRGQEARLRCSPMKGHSHVYWYRQLPEEGLKFMVYLQKENIIDESGMPKERFSAEFPKEGPSILRIQQVVRGDSAAYFCASSLARQDTGELFFGEGSRLTVL.

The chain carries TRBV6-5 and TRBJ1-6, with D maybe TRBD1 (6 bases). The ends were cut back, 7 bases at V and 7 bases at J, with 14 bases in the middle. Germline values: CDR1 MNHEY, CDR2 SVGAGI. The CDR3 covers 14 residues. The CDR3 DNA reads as TGTGCCAGCACTGGGGATAGGGGGAATTCACCCCTCCACTTT. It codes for CASTGDRGNSPLHF.

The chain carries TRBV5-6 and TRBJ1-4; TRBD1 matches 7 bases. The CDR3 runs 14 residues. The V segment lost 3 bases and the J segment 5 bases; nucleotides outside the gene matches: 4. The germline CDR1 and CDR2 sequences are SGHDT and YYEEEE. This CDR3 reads CASSYGTENEKLFF. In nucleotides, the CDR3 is TGTGCCAGCAGCTACGGGACAGAAAATGAAAAACTGTTTTTT.

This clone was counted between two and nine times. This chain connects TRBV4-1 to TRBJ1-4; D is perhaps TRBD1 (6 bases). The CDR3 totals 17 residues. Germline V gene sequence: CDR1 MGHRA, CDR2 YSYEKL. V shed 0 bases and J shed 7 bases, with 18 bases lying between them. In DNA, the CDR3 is TGCGCCAGCAGCCAAGAGATTGGGGGCAGTGCGGGTGAAAAACTGTTTTTT. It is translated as CASSQEIGGSAGEKLFF.

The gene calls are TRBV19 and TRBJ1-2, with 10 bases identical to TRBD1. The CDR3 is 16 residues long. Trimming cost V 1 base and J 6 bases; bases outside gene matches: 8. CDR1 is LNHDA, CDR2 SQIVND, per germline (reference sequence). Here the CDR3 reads CASSIARTGGNDGYTF. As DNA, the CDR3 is TGTGCCAGTAGTATAGCGAGGACAGGGGGAAATGATGGCTACACCTTC.

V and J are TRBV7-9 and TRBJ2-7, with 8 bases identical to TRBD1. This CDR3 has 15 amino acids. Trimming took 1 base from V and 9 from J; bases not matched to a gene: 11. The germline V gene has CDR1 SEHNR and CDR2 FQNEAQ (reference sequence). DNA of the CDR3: TGTGCCAGCAGCTTAGTGCGGACAGGGCTGCTGGGGCAGTACTTC. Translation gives CASSLVRTGLLGQYF.

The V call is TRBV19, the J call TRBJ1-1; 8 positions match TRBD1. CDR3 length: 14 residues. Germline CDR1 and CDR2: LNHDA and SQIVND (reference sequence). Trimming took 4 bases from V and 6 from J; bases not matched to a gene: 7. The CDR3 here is CASSTQGAYPEAFF. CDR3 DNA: TGTGCCAGTAGTACCCAGGGGGCCTACCCTGAAGCTTTCTTT.

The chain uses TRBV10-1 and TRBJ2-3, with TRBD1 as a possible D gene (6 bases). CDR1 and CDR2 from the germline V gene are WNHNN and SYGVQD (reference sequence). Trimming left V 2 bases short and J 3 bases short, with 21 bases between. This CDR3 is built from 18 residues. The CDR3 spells CASSEPGLQGIETDTQYF. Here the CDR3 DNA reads TGCGCCAGCAGTGAGCCGGGGCTACAGGGTATAGAAACAGATACGCAGTATTTT.

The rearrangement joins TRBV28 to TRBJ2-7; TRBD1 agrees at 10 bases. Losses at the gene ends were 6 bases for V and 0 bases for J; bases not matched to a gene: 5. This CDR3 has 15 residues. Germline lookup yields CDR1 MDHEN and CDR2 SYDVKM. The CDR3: CASRRTGGISYEQYF. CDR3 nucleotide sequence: TGTGCCAGCAGGCGGACAGGGGGGATCTCCTACGAGCAGTACTTC.

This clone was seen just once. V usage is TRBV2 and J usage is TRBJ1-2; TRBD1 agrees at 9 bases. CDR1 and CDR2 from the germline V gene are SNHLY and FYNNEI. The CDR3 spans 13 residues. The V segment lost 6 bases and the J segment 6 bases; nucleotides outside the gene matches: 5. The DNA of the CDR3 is TGTGCCAGCAGGGGGGACAGGGCCCATGGCTACACCTTC. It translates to CASRGDRAHGYTF.

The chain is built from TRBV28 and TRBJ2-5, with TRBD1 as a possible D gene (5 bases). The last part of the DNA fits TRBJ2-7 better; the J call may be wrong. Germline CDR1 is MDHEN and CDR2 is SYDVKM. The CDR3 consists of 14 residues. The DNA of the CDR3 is TGTGCCAGCAGTCTCAGGGCTCCTTCCTACGAGCAGTACTTC. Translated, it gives CASSLRAPSYEQYF.

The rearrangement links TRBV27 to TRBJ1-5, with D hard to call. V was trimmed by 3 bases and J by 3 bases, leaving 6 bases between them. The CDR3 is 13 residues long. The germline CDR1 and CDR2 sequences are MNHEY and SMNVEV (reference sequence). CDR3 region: CASSFNSNQPQHF. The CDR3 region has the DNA TGTGCCAGCAGTTTCAACTCCAATCAGCCCCAGCATTTT.

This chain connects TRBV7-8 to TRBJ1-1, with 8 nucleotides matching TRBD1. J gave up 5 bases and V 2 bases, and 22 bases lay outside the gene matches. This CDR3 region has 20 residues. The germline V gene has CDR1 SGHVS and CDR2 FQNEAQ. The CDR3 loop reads CASSLYRDLGGQATGTEAFF. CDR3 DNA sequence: TGTGCCAGCAGCTTATACAGGGATCTGGGGGGACAGGCCACAGGGACTGAAGCTTTCTTT.

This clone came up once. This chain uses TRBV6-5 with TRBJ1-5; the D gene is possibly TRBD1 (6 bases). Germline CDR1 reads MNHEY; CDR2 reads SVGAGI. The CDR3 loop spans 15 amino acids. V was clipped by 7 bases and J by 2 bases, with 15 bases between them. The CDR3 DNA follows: TGTGCCAGCATCCCAGGGGATTTGGGCAATCAGCCCCAGCATTTT. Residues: CASIPGDLGNQPQHF.

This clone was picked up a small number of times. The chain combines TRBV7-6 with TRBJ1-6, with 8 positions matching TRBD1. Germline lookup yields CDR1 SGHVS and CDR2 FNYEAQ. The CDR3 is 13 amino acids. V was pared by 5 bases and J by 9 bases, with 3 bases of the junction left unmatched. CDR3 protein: CASSRRGLSPLHF. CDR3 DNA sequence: TGTGCCAGCAGCCGCAGGGGGCTTTCACCCCTCCACTTT.